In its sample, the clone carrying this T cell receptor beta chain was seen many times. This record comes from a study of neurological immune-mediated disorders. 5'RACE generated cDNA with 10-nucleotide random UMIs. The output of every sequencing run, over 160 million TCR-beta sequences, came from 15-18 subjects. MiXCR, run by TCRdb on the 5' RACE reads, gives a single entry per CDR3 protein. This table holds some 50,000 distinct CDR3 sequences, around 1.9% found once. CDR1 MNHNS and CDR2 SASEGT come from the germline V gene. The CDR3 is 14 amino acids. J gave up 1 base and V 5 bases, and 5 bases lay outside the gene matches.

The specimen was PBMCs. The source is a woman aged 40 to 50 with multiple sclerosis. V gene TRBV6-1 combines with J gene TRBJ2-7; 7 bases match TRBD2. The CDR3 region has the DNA TGTGCCAGCAGTCCAGCGGGGTTATCCTACGAGCAGTACTTC. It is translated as CASSPAGLSYEQYF.